This T cell receptor (beta chain) was captured in a study of T cells in Graves' hyperthyroidism and ophthalmopathy. Amplification of TCR beta CDR3 regions was performed using RNA transcripts as template. HTBI primers were the set used in a first-round RT-PCR of the TCR CDR3. TCRdb recomputed calls from the multiplex PCR reads with MiXCR, one row per CDR3 protein. The sample holds hundreds of thousands of distinct CDR3 sequences, about 14% seen once. The study, taken as a whole, reports: Most thyroid clonotypes that were expanded above 0.001 also turned up in blood.

V gave up 5 bases and J gave up 0 bases, with 11 bases separating them. CDR1 and CDR2 (germline): SGHVS, FNYEAQ. The CDR3 is made up of 14 amino acids. The table lists this clonotype with many counts. What it recognizes is unknown. The TCR comes from a woman aged 45-65 years with Graves' ophthalmopathy. This sequence joins TRBV7-6 and TRBJ2-7; D may match TRBD1 or TRBD2 (5 bases each). Specimen: blood. The CDR3 region is CASSLGEDSYEQYF. Here the CDR3 DNA reads TGTGCCAGCAGCCTGGGGGAAGACTCCTACGAGCAGTACTTC.